This T cell receptor beta chain was captured in a study of regulatory T cells in long-lasting Graves disease (dated by TCRdb to about 2021). Study-level background: Persistent Graves' disease was defined as persistently positive TSH receptor autoantibodies together with antithyroid drug treatment for over 5 years. Persistent Graves' disease patients in the clinical cohort had taken antithyroid drugs for roughly ten years on average. The study took place in China and was registered as a clinical trial. Peripheral blood TCR sequencing and RNA sequencing compared persistent Graves' disease patients with newly diagnosed Graves' disease patients. A total of some 33 samples were covered by TCR sequencing, comprising some 13 persistent and around 20 newly diagnosed Graves' disease patients.

Results and caveats for the whole study, not just this receptor: Preferential use of TRBV28, TRBJ1-2 and TRBJ2-5 was observed in persistent disease, whereas TRBV20-1 and TRBJ2-1 were favored in newly diagnosed disease. Compared with newly diagnosed patients, patients with persistent Graves' disease had lower TCR Shannon entropy and fewer highly expanded clones, which suggests clonal expansion. Peripheral blood alone was examined, since thyroid tissue, which constituted the primary lesion, could not be accessed. The small sample size was acknowledged by the authors as a limitation that may reduce accuracy. More public clonotypes were shared among persistent patients (around 2,600) than among newly diagnosed patients (approximately 930). Sequencing and analysis were limited to the TCR beta chain.

As to this clonotype: Its antigen is still unknown. One end of the junction varies from germline; a read error may be responsible.

Preparation of the library involved multiplex PCR. The sequencing machine was an Illumina HiSeq 4000. CDR3 regions were amplified by Arm-PCR with iRepertoire HTBI primers to construct TCR beta libraries. Gel purification was performed on PCR products prior to sequencing. In the original analysis: A total of around 66 TRBV and some 15 TRBJ segments were identified across samples and were used for gene usage analysis of CDR3 amino acid clonotypes. COPE and FqMerger were used to merge the filtered high-quality paired reads into contigs. BLAST was used to align contigs to IMGT TRBV, TRBD and TRBJ reference genes, with CDR3 defined following IMGT. Any clonotype with a frequency above 0.1% was counted as a highly expanded clone. Repertoire diversity was measured by Shannon entropy, and V-J evenness by the Gini coefficient. A clonotype was considered public if more than one individual shared it. The public reads were reanalyzed by TCRdb: fastp trimming at Q25, MiXCR alignment, in-frame beta chains only. Rows with a matching CDR3 protein are joined into one entry that keeps the most common DNA and genes. Here the V and J calls rest on TCRdb's processing, not on the authors' analysis. The sample table holds a few hundred thousand distinct CDR3 sequences, of which 22% were seen once. The ten top clones hold about an eighth of the sample.

The time point tag for this specimen amounts to: persistent/refractory GD, antithyroid drugs over 5 years with positive TRAb. For both TCR sequencing and RNA sequencing, RNA was extracted from PBMCs in TRIzol. The diagnosis of Graves' disease was made according to American Thyroid Association guidelines. Recruitment of patients was carried out at an endocrinology department in Xi'an, China. Each patient gave around 9 milliliters of peripheral blood, collected in an EDTA anticoagulant tube. Ficoll Paque Plus density gradient separation was used to isolate PBMCs, and no further T cell sorting was done. An Agilent 2100 Bioanalyzer and agarose gel were used to check RNA quality, while a NanoDrop 2000 measured RNA concentration. There are 17 amino acids in the CDR3, from cysteine to phenylalanine inclusive. Only the CDR3 part of the read is kept: 51 bases, read in frame from the first base. CDR1 and CDR2 are drawn from the germline V gene (reference sequence): LNHNV, YYDKDF.

This clonotype originated in a female donor with Graves disease. Sample: peripheral blood mononuclear cells (PBMCs), taken when the disease was refractory, from a patient treated with antithyroid drugs. The rearranged chain carries TRBV15 and TRBJ2-7; TRBD2 is a weak D gene call, 6 bases matching. The CDR3 region reads CAASRDWFSGGSYEQYF. The nucleotide sequence reads as follows: TGTGCCGCCAGCAGAGATTGGTTTAGCGGAGGCTCCTACGAGCAGTACTTC.